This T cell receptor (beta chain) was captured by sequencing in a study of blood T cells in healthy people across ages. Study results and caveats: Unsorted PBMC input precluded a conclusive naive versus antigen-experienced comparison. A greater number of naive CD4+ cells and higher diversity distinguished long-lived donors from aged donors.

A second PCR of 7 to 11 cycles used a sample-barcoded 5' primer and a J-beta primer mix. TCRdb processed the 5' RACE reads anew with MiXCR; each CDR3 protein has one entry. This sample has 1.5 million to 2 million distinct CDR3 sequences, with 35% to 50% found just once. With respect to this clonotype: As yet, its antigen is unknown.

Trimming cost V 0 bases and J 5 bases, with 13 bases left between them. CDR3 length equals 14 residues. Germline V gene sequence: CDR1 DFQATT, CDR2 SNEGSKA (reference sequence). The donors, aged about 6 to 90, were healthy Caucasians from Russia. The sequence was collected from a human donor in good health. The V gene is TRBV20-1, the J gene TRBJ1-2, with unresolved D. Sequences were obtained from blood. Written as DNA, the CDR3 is TGCAGTGCTAGAGAGAGGGATGTCTTTTATGGCTACACCTTC. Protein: CSARERDVFYGYTF.